This entry features one T cell receptor beta chain sequence. The source of the sample is a study of cytomegalovirus exposure and HLA in healthy donors. Overall study: Early on, a data release was issued that held approximately 92 million unique TCRs from HLA-typed donors.

Losses at the gene ends were 2 bases for V and 0 bases for J; bases not matched to a gene: 2. The CDR3 is made up of 15 amino acids. CDR1 GTSNPN and CDR2 SVGIG come from the germline V gene (reference sequence). When sampled, the donors appeared nominally healthy, though they likely had unrecorded immune exposures. A multiplex PCR was run with 60 Vbeta primers and 13 Jbeta primers. Libraries were prepared by immunoSEQ multiplex PCR; TCRdb keeps only in-frame clonotypes and omits some of them. The sample has 130,000 to 150,000 clones, roughly 83% seen once. The rearrangement joins TRBV30 to TRBJ2-3; 10 bases map to TRBD2. The specimen sequenced was PBMCs. The sequence was obtained from a man in his forties in good health and CMV-seropositive. The CDR3 sequence is CAWSRLAGSTDTQYF. CDR3 sequence (DNA): TGTGCCTGGAGTAGACTAGCGGGTAGCACAGATACGCAGTATTTT.